The clone carrying this T cell receptor (beta chain) has a single count. Its antigen is unidentified. The record originates from a study of cytotoxic CD8 clonotypes in ibrutinib-treated CLL. Study as a whole: Once patients had received a median 12 months of treatment, range 6 to 36, response samples were obtained. An average of 255,043 productive templates and 80,000 to 100,000 productive rearrangements was obtained per sample. Broader study findings: Baseline clonality exceeded age-matched healthy donors and tracked circulating CD8+ T-cell counts.

Cryopreserved PBMCs were the source of 1.5 to 2.5 micrograms of genomic DNA, which went to TCR beta libraries. The protocol was immunoSEQ multiplex PCR, while the TCRdb copy is restricted to in-frame clones and leaves out a portion. The data contain around 140,000 clones, more than 70% of them singletons. Germline CDR1 reads MNHEY; CDR2 reads SVGAGI. The CDR3 extends over 14 amino acids. The V end lost 4 bases, the J end lost 5 bases, and 15 bases lay between the germline ends. The sequenced sample was PBMCs, obtained after 36 months of ibrutinib treatment. V usage is TRBV6-5 and J usage is TRBJ2-7, with D perhaps TRBD1 or TRBD2 (5 bases each). The sequence was obtained from a human donor with chronic lymphocytic leukemia. The CDR3 region has the DNA TGTGCCAGCAGTTCCACGTGGGGGAACGACGAGCAGTACTTC. This sequence encodes CASSSTWGNDEQYF.